The clone carrying this T cell receptor (beta chain) has a single count. The target antigen is unknown. These data come from a study of T cell responses to AZD1222 COVID-19 vaccine. Overall study context: Pooling was applied to second doses at about 4 or about 12 weeks.

The germline V gene encodes CDR1 MNHEY and CDR2 SMNVEV (reference sequence). V shed 5 bases and J shed 4 bases, with 12 bases lying between them. The CDR3 extends over 14 amino acids. Study-level points and caveats: Spike-wide vaccine-associated CD4 TCRs dominated at 160-218 and 743-854. White British people made up most donors, females outnumbered males, and clonal diversity was possibly underestimated.

Sequencing used immunoSEQ multiplex PCR; TCRdb keeps in-frame clones, though not all of them. This sample has around 130,000 clones; roughly 85% occur once, and the top ten carry about 8.3%. This TCR was sampled from an adult in good health. The specimen was peripheral blood, collected on day 0 of AZD1222 vaccination. The chain carries TRBV27 and TRBJ1-5; D not resolved. The CDR3 sequence: CASSQSAANQPQHF. As DNA, the CDR3 is TGTGCCAGCAGTCAATCGGCGGCTAATCAGCCCCAGCATTTT.